The 7 T cell receptor beta chains in this list originate from one sample, sequenced in a study of T-cell memory formation after mild COVID-19 (TCRdb year 2021). To prepare the library, 5' RACE was applied. For sequencing, an Illumina NovaSeq 6000 was employed. TCRdb ran its own pipeline on the public reads, namely fastp trimming at Q25 and MiXCR clone calling, and kept in-frame beta chains. Every entry covers one CDR3 protein and lists the most common genes and DNA from its rows. The sample records about 320,000 distinct CDR3 sequences, about 13% of which are singletons. Jointly, the top ten make up approximately 22% of the sample. Sequenced: PBMCs or a T cell subset sorted from them (not recorded which). The receptors here all came from a man younger than 30 who had mild COVID-19 (a few samples of this study predate the infection). The sample titles of this study are shuffled in the database, so cell type and time point are left out; the donor was told from shared clones.

This clonotype was seen a handful of times. This chain links TRBV6-2 or TRBV6-3 with TRBJ1-1, with D hard to call. This CDR3 is built from 14 residues. Trimming removed 6 bases from V and 1 base from J, with 12 bases in between. Germline V gene lookup returns CDR1 MNHEY and CDR2 SVGEGT. The CDR3 nucleotides read TGTGCCAGCAGCTATGAGCACGCGAACACTGAAGCTTTCTTT. As protein: CASSYEHANTEAFF.

The chain combines TRBV6-2 or TRBV6-3 with TRBJ1-2; D might be TRBD1 (5 bases). V was cut by 7 bases and J by 5 bases, with 11 bases left in between. The CDR3 runs 12 residues. Germline loops: CDR1 MNHEY, CDR2 SVGEGT. The DNA for the CDR3 is TGTGCCAGCACCTTATCAGGGTATGGCTACACCTTC. Its translation is CASTLSGYGYTF.

The table lists this clonotype with a few counts. This CDR3 is CSLHRGPYYGYTF. In DNA form, the CDR3 reads TGCAGCCTACACAGGGGGCCTTACTATGGCTACACCTTC. The rearrangement uses TRBV20-1 and TRBJ1-2; 9 bases match TRBD1. Germline CDR1 is DFQATT and CDR2 is SNEGSKA (reference sequence). The CDR3 is 13 residues long.

V usage is TRBV5-1 and J usage is TRBJ1-2, with 10 bases matching TRBD1. The CDR3 spans 16 residues. Germline lookup yields CDR1 SGHRS and CDR2 YFSETQ. The ends lost 4 bases at V and 1 base at J; junction bases unmatched: 7. In DNA form, the CDR3 reads TGCGCCAGCAGCAGAGCCTGGACAGGGGGTAACTATGGCTACACCTTC. Protein sequence: CASSRAWTGGNYGYTF.

This clonotype came up a few times. The J gene is TRBJ2-3, the V gene TRBV6-4; D is unclear. V was clipped by 2 bases and J by 2 bases, with 5 bases between them. This CDR3 is built from 13 residues. Looked up from germline, CDR1 is MRHNA and CDR2 is SNTAGT. CDR3 DNA sequence: TGTGCCAGCAGTGACCAAACCACAGATACGCAGTATTTT. It specifies CASSDQTTDTQYF.

V usage is TRBV25-1 and J usage is TRBJ2-1; 12 positions agree with TRBD2. The CDR3 extends over 15 amino acids. The V and J ends lost 6 bases and 10 bases, in that order; junction bases with no gene match: 10. Germline V gene lookup returns CDR1 MGHDK and CDR2 SYGVNS. The CDR3 protein is CASRTLAGGPGEQFF. CDR3 nucleotide sequence: TGTGCCAGCAGGACTCTAGCGGGAGGGCCCGGGGAGCAGTTCTTC.

J is TRBJ1-1 and V is TRBV27; D is unclear. Per germline, CDR1 MNHEY and CDR2 SMNVEV (reference sequence). Trimming removed 4 bases at V and 1 base at J, with 7 bases between. This CDR3 has 13 amino acids. DNA of the CDR3: TGTGCCAGCAGTTGGGGTCCGAACACTGAAGCTTTCTTT. Its translation: CASSWGPNTEAFF.